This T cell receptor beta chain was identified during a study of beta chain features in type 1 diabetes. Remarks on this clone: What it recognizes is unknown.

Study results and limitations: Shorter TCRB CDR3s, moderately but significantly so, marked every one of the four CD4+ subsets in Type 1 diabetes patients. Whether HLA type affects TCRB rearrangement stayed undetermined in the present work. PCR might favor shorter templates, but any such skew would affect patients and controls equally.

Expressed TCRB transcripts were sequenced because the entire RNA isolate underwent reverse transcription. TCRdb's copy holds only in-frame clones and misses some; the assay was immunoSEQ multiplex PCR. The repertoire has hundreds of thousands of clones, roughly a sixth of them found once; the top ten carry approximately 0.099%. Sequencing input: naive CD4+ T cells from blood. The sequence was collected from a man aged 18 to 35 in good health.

The DNA of the CDR3 is TGTGCCAGCAGCTTGGTGGGCCCAAGGATTAATGAGCAGTTCTTC. It codes for CASSLVGPRINEQFF. The chain combines TRBV11-1 with TRBJ2-1; D ambiguous. V lost 3 bases, J lost 7 bases, and 16 bases lay in between. Germline-derived CDR1 and CDR2 are SGHAT and FQDESV (reference sequence). The CDR3 is 15 amino acids.